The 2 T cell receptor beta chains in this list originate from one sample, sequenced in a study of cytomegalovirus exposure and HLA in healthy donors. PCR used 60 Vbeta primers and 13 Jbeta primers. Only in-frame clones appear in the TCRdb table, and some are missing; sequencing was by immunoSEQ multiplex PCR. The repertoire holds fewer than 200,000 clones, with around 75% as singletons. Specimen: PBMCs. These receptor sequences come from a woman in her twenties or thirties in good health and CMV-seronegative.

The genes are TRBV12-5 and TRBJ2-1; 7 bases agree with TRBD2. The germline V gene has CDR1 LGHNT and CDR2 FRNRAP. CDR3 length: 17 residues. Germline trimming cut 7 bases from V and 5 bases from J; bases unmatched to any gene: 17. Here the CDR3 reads CASVSPLTSVDNNEQFF. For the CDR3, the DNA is TGTGCTAGTGTCAGCCCCCTTACTAGCGTTGATAACAATGAGCAGTTCTTC.

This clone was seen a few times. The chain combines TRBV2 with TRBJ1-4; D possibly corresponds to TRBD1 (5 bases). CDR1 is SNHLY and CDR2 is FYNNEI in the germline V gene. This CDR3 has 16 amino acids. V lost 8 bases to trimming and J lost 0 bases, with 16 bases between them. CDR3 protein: CASAETDSSTNEKLFF. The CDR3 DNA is TGTGCCAGCGCCGAGACTGACAGTTCAACTAATGAAAAACTGTTTTTT.